A single sample gave rise to the 30 T cell receptor beta chains below, sequenced in a study of graft-versus-host responses after intestinal transplantation. Intraepithelial and lamina propria lymphocytes were isolated from graft specimens. Assay: immunoSEQ multiplex PCR; the TCRdb copy retains only in-frame clones and omits some. The repertoire holds about 12,000 clones, with about 73% as singletons. Sequencing used ileum tissue, obtained about 140 days after intestinal transplantation. The receptor set was obtained from a human patient who received an intestinal transplant, so some T cells may come from the graft donor.

This rearrangement joins TRBV18 to TRBJ2-1; 8 bases are shared with TRBD2. CDR3 length: 15 residues. From germline, CDR1 is KGHSH and CDR2 LQKENI. J was trimmed by 0 bases and V by 5 bases; bases with no gene match: 3. The DNA of the CDR3 is TGTGCCAGCTCAGGCCTAGCGGGCTCCTACAATGAGCAGTTCTTC. Amino acids: CASSGLAGSYNEQFF.

Details on this clone: The same CDR3 also results from other DNA sequences found in this sample. V gene TRBV29-1 combines with J gene TRBJ1-1; D is possibly TRBD1 (6 bases). The germline CDR1 and CDR2 sequences are SQVTM and ANQGSEA. This CDR3 spans 12 amino acids. Trimming took 7 bases from V and 1 from J, leaving 10 bases between them. The CDR3 region is CSAGGGNTEAFF. The DNA of the CDR3 is TGCAGCGCTGGGGGCGGGAACACTGAAGCTTTCTTT.

The chain combines TRBV6-5 with TRBJ2-7, with 7 bases matching TRBD2. J gave up 7 bases and V 4 bases, and 13 bases lay outside the gene matches. Germline CDR1 and CDR2: MNHEY and SVGAGI. The CDR3 is 15 amino acids. The CDR3 nucleotides are TGTGCCAGCAGTTTGGCGGGAGCCGCGAGTTGGGAGCAGTACTTC. Protein sequence: CASSLAGAASWEQYF.

The chain is built from TRBV6-6 and TRBJ2-7; 10 positions agree with TRBD2. Looked up from germline, CDR1 is MNHNY and CDR2 is SVGAGI (reference sequence). CDR3 length equals 15 residues. J gave up 3 bases and V 8 bases, and 10 bases lay outside the gene matches. DNA of the CDR3: TGTGCCAGCGCCCCAATCCAGCGGGGGGGCTACGAGCAGTACTTC. This encodes CASAPIQRGGYEQYF.

The CDR3 nucleotides are TGTGCCATCAGGTCGGGACTAGCATCTCGGAGGGGAAGAAATGAGCAGTTCTTC. Its protein is CAIRSGLASRRGRNEQFF. The chain links TRBV10-3 to TRBJ2-1, with 9 bases lining up with TRBD2. Unmatched junction bases numbered 19, after V lost 6 bases and J lost 7 bases. Germline CDR1 is ENHRY and CDR2 is SYGVKD. The CDR3 covers 18 residues.

The chain links TRBV9 to TRBJ2-2; D gene uncertain. Trimming removed 4 bases from V and 0 bases from J, with 16 bases in between. CDR3 size: 17 residues. In germline, CDR1 is SGDLS, CDR2 YYNGEE. In nucleotides, the CDR3 is TGTGCCAGCAGCTGGGCAGGCACCTTCGCGAACACCGGGGAGCTGTTTTTT. It translates to CASSWAGTFANTGELFF. Looking up the rest from reference TRBV9 and TRBJ2-2 gives the full variable domain: DSGVTQTPKHLITATGQRVTLRCSPRSGDLSVYWYQQSLDQGLQFLIQYYNGEERAKGNILERFSAQQFPDLHSELNLSSLELGDSALYFCASSWAGTFANTGELFFGEGSRLTVL.

This clone was seen a single time. The V and J genes are TRBV18 and TRBJ2-7; 7 bases agree with TRBD2. V was pared by 2 bases and J by 3 bases, with 1 base of the junction left unmatched. The CDR3 is 13 residues long. Germline loops: CDR1 KGHSH, CDR2 LQKENI. In DNA form, the CDR3 reads TGTGCCAGCTCACCAACTAGCGTCTACGAGCAGTACTTC. Translated: CASSPTSVYEQYF. Full variable domain (remainder filled in from reference TRBV18 and TRBJ2-7): NAGVMQNPRHLVRRRGQEARLRCSPMKGHSHVYWYRQLPEEGLKFMVYLQKENIIDESGMPKERFSAEFPKEGPSILRIQQVVRGDSAAYFCASSPTSVYEQYFGPGTRLTVT.

J is TRBJ1-1 and V is TRBV2; 8 bases agree with TRBD1. The germline CDR1 and CDR2 sequences are SNHLY and FYNNEI. The ends lost 5 bases at V and 4 bases at J; junction bases unmatched: 9. The CDR3 runs 15 residues. CDR3 in amino acids: CASSRGGQGTTEAFF. The CDR3 DNA reads as TGTGCCAGCAGTCGGGGTGGACAGGGTACCACTGAAGCTTTCTTT.

This chain links TRBV5-1 with TRBJ1-1; 10 nucleotides align to TRBD1. The CDR3 extends over 14 amino acids. Losses at the gene ends were 0 bases for V and 4 bases for J; bases not matched to a gene: 0. Germline V gives CDR1 SGHRS, CDR2 YFSETQ. Written as DNA, the CDR3 is TGCGCCAGCAGCTTGGGGACAGGGGGCACTGAAGCTTTCTTT. Amino acids: CASSLGTGGTEAFF. Full variable domain (missing parts from reference TRBV5-1 and TRBJ1-1): KAGVTQTPRYLIKTRGQQVTLSCSPISGHRSVSWYQQTPGQGLQFLFEYFSETQRNKGNFPGRFSGRQFSNSRSEMNVSTLELGDSALYLCASSLGTGGTEAFFGQGTRLTVV.

A few counts support this clone. The chain uses TRBV19 and TRBJ1-1, with D perhaps TRBD1 (6 bases). With 8 bases removed from V and 0 bases from J, the gap between germline ends came to 16 bases. CDR1 LNHDA and CDR2 SQIVND come from the germline V gene (reference sequence). The CDR3 loop spans 15 amino acids. The CDR3 coding sequence is TGTGCCAGTCCGAGACAGGACTCACTGAACACTGAAGCTTTCTTT. As protein: CASPRQDSLNTEAFF.

J is TRBJ2-2 and V is TRBV5-1; perhaps TRBD1 as D (5 bases). Between the trimmed V and J ends, which lost 7 bases and 4 bases, there was a span of 23 bases. Germline loops: CDR1 SGHRS, CDR2 YFSETQ. The CDR3 is made up of 17 amino acids. Here the CDR3 DNA reads TGCGCCAGCTGCTCGACAGTTATCTTGGGTCGCACCGGGGAGCTGTTTTTT. Translating gives CASCSTVILGRTGELFF.

There are a few counts of this clone. The gene calls are TRBV7-3 and TRBJ2-2; 7 nucleotides line up with TRBD1. The CDR3 sequence is 15 residues long. The junction had 7 bases not matched to a gene; V was cut back by 4 bases and J by 5 bases. Germline CDR1 and CDR2: SGHTA and FQGTGA. DNA for the CDR3: TGTGCCAGCAGCTCGGCAGGGACAGAGACCGGGGAGCTGTTTTTT. Protein: CASSSAGTETGELFF. Using reference TRBV7-3 and TRBJ2-2 for the parts outside the CDR3, the full variable domain is GAGVSQTPSNKVTEKGKYVELRCDPISGHTALYWYRQSLGQGPEFLIYFQGTGAADDSGLPNDRFFAVRPEGSVSTLKIQRTERGDSAVYLCASSSAGTETGELFFGEGSRLTVL.

This clone was observed a few times. The gene calls are TRBV23-1 and TRBJ1-2; possibly TRBD1 for D (5 bases). TRBV23-1 belongs to the ORF category, with a function that is uncertain. The ends were cut back, 6 bases at V and 6 bases at J, with 14 bases in the middle. This CDR3 is built from 13 residues. CDR3 nucleotide sequence: TGCGCCAGCAGCCCCGGGGGTATTAATGGCTACACCTTC. Residues: CASSPGGINGYTF.

V is TRBV2 and J is TRBJ2-5, with D unresolved. Germline CDR1 and CDR2: SNHLY and FYNNEI. Trimming removed 2 bases at V and 7 bases at J, with 14 bases between. The CDR3 is 14 residues long. In DNA, the CDR3 is TGTGCCAGCAGTGAATATCGATACGCGCGGACCCAGTACTTC. Translated: CASSEYRYARTQYF.

V and J are TRBV11-2 and TRBJ1-6; D remains ambiguous. Germline CDR1 SGHAT, CDR2 FQNNGV. This CDR3 contains 15 residues. V was shortened by 3 bases and J by 8 bases, with 14 bases between the two germline ends. The CDR3 reads CASSFTWALDSPLHF. CDR3 nucleotides: TGTGCCAGCAGCTTCACGTGGGCCCTTGATTCACCCCTCCACTTT.

This clone was counted only a few times. The junction does not match germline at one end; this may be a read error. The gene calls are TRBV7-7 and TRBJ2-3; TRBD2 matches 11 bases. Germline CDR1 is SSHAT and CDR2 is FNYEAQ (reference sequence). The CDR3 extends over 16 amino acids. The CDR3 sequence is CASSPTSGASTDTQYF. The CDR3 coding sequence is TGTGCTAGCAGCCCGACTAGCGGGGCTAGCACAGATACGCAGTATTTT.

This clone was found once. The rearrangement links TRBV9 to TRBJ2-2; D is unclear. The CDR3 is 14 residues long. The V gene's germline CDR1 is SGDLS and CDR2 YYNGEE. V was shortened by 3 bases and J by 2 bases, with 8 bases between the two germline ends. CDR3 sequence reads: CASSASHNTGELFF. As DNA, the CDR3 is TGTGCCAGCAGCGCGTCACATAACACCGGGGAGCTGTTTTTT. Drawing the rest from reference TRBV9 and TRBJ2-2, the complete variable domain is DSGVTQTPKHLITATGQRVTLRCSPRSGDLSVYWYQQSLDQGLQFLIQYYNGEERAKGNILERFSAQQFPDLHSELNLSSLELGDSALYFCASSASHNTGELFFGEGSRLTVL.

This clone was seen more than once but under ten times. This rearrangement joins TRBV5-6 to TRBJ2-7; 11 nucleotides line up with TRBD2. Trimming cost V 4 bases and J 2 bases; bases outside gene matches: 5. The CDR3 totals 15 residues. Per the germline V gene, CDR1 is SGHDT and CDR2 is YYEEEE. CDR3 DNA sequence: TGTGCCAGCAGCCCGTCTAGCGGGGGGACCTACGAGCAGTACTTC. Protein: CASSPSSGGTYEQYF.

The chain couples TRBV11-2 to TRBJ2-3; D might be TRBD2 (6 bases). Germline V gene lookup returns CDR1 SGHAT and CDR2 FQNNGV. CDR3 length equals 14 residues. V was trimmed by 1 base and J by 4 bases, leaving 9 bases between them. The CDR3 spells CASSLARGADTQYF. In DNA form, the CDR3 reads TGTGCCAGCAGCTTAGCTCGCGGGGCAGATACGCAGTATTTT.

V and J are TRBV30 and TRBJ1-3; D remains ambiguous. The V end lost 2 bases, the J end lost 4 bases, and 9 bases lay between the germline ends. Germline V gene data show CDR1 as GTSNPN and CDR2 as SVGIG (reference sequence). The CDR3 has 13 residues. CDR3 nucleotides: TGTGCCTGGAGTCTGGGAGTAGGAAACACCATATATTTT. It translates to CAWSLGVGNTIYF.

The chain employs TRBV20-1 and TRBJ2-5, with a possible D match to TRBD2 (6 bases). Trimming pared 6 bases from V and 4 bases from J, leaving 9 bases between. Germline lookup yields CDR1 DFQATT and CDR2 SNEGSKA (reference sequence). The CDR3 sequence is 11 residues long. The CDR3 DNA is TGCAGTGCGGGGCGGGGAGAGACCCAGTACTTC. It is translated as CSAGRGETQYF.

The chain uses TRBV12-5 and TRBJ2-7; D possibly corresponds to TRBD2 (6 bases). V dropped 1 base and J dropped 1 base, with 8 bases sitting between them. Germline CDR1 and CDR2: LGHNT and FRNRAP. This CDR3 has 14 amino acids. In DNA, the CDR3 is TGTGCTAGTGGTTTGGGGCGGGGATCCTACGAGCAGTACTTC. Its translation: CASGLGRGSYEQYF.

The rearrangement uses TRBV18 and TRBJ2-3; no firm D call. Trimming stripped 3 bases from V and 6 bases from J, with 13 bases between. Per germline, CDR1 KGHSH and CDR2 LQKENI. The CDR3 extends over 14 amino acids. The CDR3 nucleotides are TGTGCCAGCTCACCGGCGCTAGAGGCTGATACGCAGTATTTT. Translation: CASSPALEADTQYF.

The chain couples TRBV14 to TRBJ2-3; TRBD1 agrees at 9 bases. This CDR3 spans 15 amino acids. Germline loops: CDR1 SGHDN, CDR2 FVKESK. V was clipped by 4 bases and J by 1 base; unmatched bases: 3. For the CDR3, the DNA is TGTGCCAGCAGCCCCCGGACAGGGGGCACAGATACGCAGTATTTT. Protein product: CASSPRTGGTDTQYF.

The chain recombines TRBV15 with TRBJ2-2; D might be TRBD2 (5 bases). The CDR3 sequence is 14 residues long. The germline V and J ends were trimmed by 3 bases and 7 bases, with 12 bases remaining between them. CDR1 and CDR2 (germline): LNHNV, YYDKDF (reference sequence). The DNA of the CDR3 is TGTGCCACCAGCAGGACGACACTAGGCGGGGAGCTGTTTTTT. Protein: CATSRTTLGGELFF.

This clone was observed a handful of times. The chain has TRBV27 and TRBJ2-2; 13 bases agree with TRBD2. The CDR3 consists of 19 residues. Trimming at V came to 7 bases and at J to 1 base, leaving 12 bases not matched to a gene. Germline V gene data show CDR1 as MNHEY and CDR2 as SMNVEV (reference sequence). CDR3 sequence reads: CASNPLGGLAGENTGELFF. The CDR3, as DNA: TGTGCCAGCAACCCCCTCGGTGGACTAGCGGGAGAGAACACCGGGGAGCTGTTTTTT.

The chain links TRBV6-6 to TRBJ2-2; 12 nucleotides line up with TRBD2. The CDR3 extends over 15 amino acids. The junction had 5 bases not matched to a gene; V was cut back by 6 bases and J by 6 bases. CDR1 is MNHNY and CDR2 is SVGAGI in the germline V gene (reference sequence). The DNA of the CDR3 is TGTGCCAGCAGCCATGGACTAGCGGGACCCGGGGAGCTGTTTTTT. Translated: CASSHGLAGPGELFF.

The gene calls are TRBV5-4 and TRBJ2-5; the D gene is possibly TRBD2 (5 bases). Germline CDR1 and CDR2: SGHNT and YYREEE (reference sequence). V shed 4 bases and J shed 5 bases, with 9 bases lying between them. This CDR3 spans 12 amino acids. The CDR3 nucleotides read TGTGCCAGCAGCCGACCGGGGGAGACCCAGTACTTC. It specifies CASSRPGETQYF. The full variable domain, in which reference TRBV5-4 and TRBJ2-5 provide the parts outside the CDR3, is ETGVTQSPTHLIKTRGQQVTLRCSSQSGHNTVSWYQQALGQGPQFIFQYYREEENGRGNFPPRFSGLQFPNYSSELNVNALELDDSALYLCASSRPGETQYFGPGTRLLVL.

Judged by abundance, this clone is medium-sized (0.01 to 0.1%). V gene TRBV6-1 combines with J gene TRBJ2-3; no definite D call. Germline CDR1 and CDR2: MNHNS and SASEGT. This CDR3 is built from 12 residues. Trimming took 2 bases from V and 7 from J, leaving 7 bases between them. In DNA, the CDR3 is TGTGCCAGCAGTGAACCCTATAATACGCAGTATTTT. Residues: CASSEPYNTQYF.

V and J are TRBV9 and TRBJ2-1, with 13 bases identical to TRBD2. After removal of 0 bases from V and 5 bases from J, the junction contained 2 bases not matched to a gene. The germline V gene encodes CDR1 SGDLS and CDR2 YYNGEE. The CDR3 is made up of 16 amino acids. CDR3 in amino acids: CASSVGGLAGNNEQFF. The CDR3 DNA follows: TGTGCCAGCAGCGTAGGGGGACTAGCGGGGAACAATGAGCAGTTCTTC. The whole variable domain, filled in from reference TRBV9 and TRBJ2-1, reads DSGVTQTPKHLITATGQRVTLRCSPRSGDLSVYWYQQSLDQGLQFLIQYYNGEERAKGNILERFSAQQFPDLHSELNLSSLELGDSALYFCASSVGGLAGNNEQFFGPGTRLTVL.